This TCR beta chain was observed in a study of regulatory and conventional T cells in RAG deficiency. Regarding the study as a whole: Omenn syndrome and CID/AS patients had 80 to 100-fold fewer unique Treg TCR beta sequences, versus 8 to 10-fold elsewhere. RAG-deficient patients showed markedly lower Shannon entropy and higher Simpson indices than control T-cell subsets.

Blood CD4+ CD25-high CD127-low regulatory T cells supplied the genomic DNA template. Of note for this clone: No antigen is known for it.

Some clones are missing from TCRdb's copy, which holds only in-frame ones; the method was immunoSEQ multiplex PCR. Among approximately 10,000 clones listed, approximately 94% were seen once. The same data also went into a second study, on regulatory T cells. That source notes: Primers: 52 TRBV forward and 13 TRBJ reverse. Regulatory T cells showed the strongest V-J pair restriction and V/J gene skewing among patient repertoires.

This TCR was recovered from a human donor in good health. Sequencing was done on a sample of CD127- CD25+ CD4+ Tregs sorted from blood.

The CDR3 DNA follows: TGTGCCAGCAGTTACTCAGGTGGGACAAGGTCTGAAGCTTTCTTT. This encodes CASSYSGGTRSEAFF. The genes are TRBV6-6 and TRBJ1-1; possible D gene TRBD1, 6 bases. The CDR3 spans 15 residues. The V and J ends lost 0 bases and 6 bases respectively, with 14 bases between them. Germline V lookup: CDR1 MNHNY, CDR2 SVGAGI (reference sequence).